This T cell receptor beta chain was documented in a study of blood T cell repertoires in COVID-19. For the study at large: The origin of the acute and convalescent COVID-19 samples was the United States, Italy and Spain. In each case, the material was cDNA or gDNA derived from T cells, B-cell-depleted T cells, or PBMCs.

This CDR3 is 16 amino acids long. Per the germline V gene, CDR1 is LNHDA and CDR2 is SQIVND (reference sequence). J lost 7 bases, V lost 5 bases, and 11 bases had no gene match. Original data processing: Counts of nucleated cells, estimated from reference gene primer amplification, were obtained. Libraries were prepared by immunoSEQ multiplex PCR; TCRdb keeps only in-frame clonotypes and omits some of them. D and trimming were read from the DNA, whereas the V and J calls and clone size are those reported in that table. The sample includes some 70,000 clones, about 87% of them seen just once. The J gene is TRBJ1-6, the V gene TRBV19, with 7 nucleotides matching TRBD1. This TCR was sampled from a woman aged 65 to 85 with acute or convalescent COVID-19. The sequenced material came from peripheral blood. For the CDR3, the DNA is TGTGCCAGTAGTTTACAGGGGTACGCTAGGAATTCACCCCTCCACTTT. It yields the protein CASSLQGYARNSPLHF.